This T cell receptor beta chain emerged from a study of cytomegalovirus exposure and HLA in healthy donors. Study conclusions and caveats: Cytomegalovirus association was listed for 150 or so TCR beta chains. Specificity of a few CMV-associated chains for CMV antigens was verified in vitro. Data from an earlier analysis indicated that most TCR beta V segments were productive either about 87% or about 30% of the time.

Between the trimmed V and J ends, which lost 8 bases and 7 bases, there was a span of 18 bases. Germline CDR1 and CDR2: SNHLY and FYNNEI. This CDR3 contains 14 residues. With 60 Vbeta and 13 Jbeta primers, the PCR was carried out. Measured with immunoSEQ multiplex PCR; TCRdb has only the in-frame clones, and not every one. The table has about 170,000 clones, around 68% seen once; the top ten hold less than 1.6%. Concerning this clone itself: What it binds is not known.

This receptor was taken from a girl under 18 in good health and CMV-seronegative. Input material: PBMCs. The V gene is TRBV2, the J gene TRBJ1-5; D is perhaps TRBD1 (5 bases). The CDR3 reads CASRTRRGGQPQHF. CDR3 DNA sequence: TGTGCCAGCCGGACTAGGCGGGGCGGGCAGCCCCAGCATTTT.